Sequencing of this T cell receptor (beta chain) was carried out in a study of naive and memory T cell subsets. General observations from the study: From naive to CM, EM and EMRA, diversity decreased and Gini increased. Especially in CD8 cells, naive repertoires contained a few larger clonotypes, possibly CD45RA-re-expressing memory cells.

A note on this clonotype: Antigen specificity is unknown.

Trimming pared 7 bases from V and 1 base from J, leaving 10 bases between. CDR3 length: 14 residues. CDR1 and CDR2 (germline): MDHEN, SYDVKM. The beta constant-region primer was an equimolar mix of two oligonucleotides covering TRBC1 and TRBC2. Four rounds of PCR amplified the ligated cDNA using nested alpha and beta constant-region primers plus SP2. TCRdb independently ran MiXCR on the UMI-ligation and nested PCR reads; one entry per CDR3 protein. The sample includes more than 120,000 distinct CDR3 sequences, 15% to 20% seen only once; the top ten take about 0.57%. The rearrangement uses TRBV28 and TRBJ2-2; no firm D call. What was sequenced was naive CD8+ T cells from blood. The clonotype was recovered from a human donor in good health. In DNA, the CDR3 is TGTGCCAGCACCTTCTTCTTGAACACCGGGGAGCTGTTTTTT. Encoded protein: CASTFFLNTGELFF.